This T cell receptor (beta chain) appears in the sequencing data of a study of metastatic and nonmetastatic thyroid tumors (dated by TCRdb to the early 2020s). With respect to the entire study: Repertoires were compared across peripheral blood and tumor or nodule tissue samples from malignant and benign thyroid patients. Overall study outcomes, separate from this receptor: In both blood and tumor samples, TCR beta diversity was reported to be significantly higher in malignant tumors than in benign nodules.

No treatment had been received by any patient before thyroid surgery. Using T-cell receptor beta sequencing, the study looked back at clinical samples from patients collected from about 2011 to 2018. According to the germline V gene, CDR1 reads SNHLY and CDR2 reads FYNNEI. Unmatched junction bases come to 9, with V trimmed by 6 bases and J by 2 bases. The CDR3 spans 15 residues, from the cysteine through the phenylalanine. The only DNA kept is the CDR3, 45 bases in frame from the first base. The library was produced with PCR. The run used an Illumina HiSeq 4000. High-throughput sequencing was used to profile the CDR3 region of the TCR beta-chain in every patient. The study's processing was this. A classifier to discriminate distant-metastatic papillary thyroid cancer patients was built from CDR3 differences across clinicopathological groups. The Shannon index was used to assess repertoire diversity, and the Morisita-Horn index was used to assess tumor-blood repertoire similarity. The public reads were run again by TCRdb, first through fastp at Q25 and then through MiXCR, and only productive beta chains were kept. What appears here as the V and J calls and clone size reflects TCRdb's work, not the paper's. This sample lists under 75,000 clones; 18% were detected once. About 13% of the sample is held by the ten biggest clonotypes.

This clone was counted between two and nine times. Its recognized antigen is unknown. No much larger clone is present one base from it, and per-base qualities are unavailable. Sequenced input: blood. This sequence originates from a female donor with papillary thyroid cancer or a benign thyroid nodule (not recorded which). Some clones in this sample may be carry-over from other donors' samples. This receptor chain uses TRBV2 and TRBJ1-2; TRBD1 agrees with 7 junctional bases. Here the CDR3 is given as CASRRLTGLNYGYTF. The DNA sequence reads TGTGCCAGCAGACGACTGACAGGGTTAAACTATGGCTACACCTTC. Supplemented by the reference TRBV2 and TRBJ1-2 proteins around the CDR3, the complete variable domain is EPEVTQTPSHQVTQMGQEVILRCVPISNHLYFYWYRQILGQKVEFLVSFYNNEISEKSEIFDDQFSVERPDGSNFTLKIRSTKLEDSAMYFCASRRLTGLNYGYTFGSGTRLTVV.